This is a list of T cell receptor beta chains from one sample in a study of beta chain features in type 1 diabetes. Repertoires were generated with immunoSEQ multiplex PCR, while TCRdb's copy carries only in-frame clones and drops some. The sample includes about 360,000 clones, over 9.5% of them seen just once. The specimen was naive CD4+ T cells from blood. Receptor source: a young man in good health. Both conserved end residues are part of each CDR3. The order of the fields is D gene, V gene, clone size, J gene, CDR3 DNA, CDR3 protein. The D gene is left open where the match is weak. Clone size is not always given. Where it is, it says once, few, many or a class for expanded clones.

TRBD1,TRBV28,few,TRBJ2-7,TGTGCCAGCACGACAGGGGGACGACGCTTCTACGAGCAGTACTTC,CASTTGGRRFYEQYF
TRBD2,TRBV4-3,few,TRBJ2-2,TGCGCCAGCAGCCAAGTCACTAGCGGGTTAACCGGGGAGCTGTTTTTT,CASSQVTSGLTGELFF
TRBD1,TRBV5-1,.,TRBJ2-2,TGCGCCAGCAGCGAACAGGGGGCAGACACCGGGGAGCTGTTTTTT,CASSEQGADTGELFF
.,TRBV5-4,.,TRBJ2-3,TGTGCCAGCACCGCGCAGGGAGATACGCAGTATTTT,CASTAQGDTQYF
.,TRBV7-2,.,TRBJ2-5,TGTGCCAGCAGCTTATACGGACAGCGTCAAGAGACCCAGTACTTC,CASSLYGQRQETQYF
TRBD1,TRBV30,.,TRBJ1-2,TGTGCCTCCTCCGGGACAGGGGGCGAGGGCTACACCTTC,CASSGTGGEGYTF
TRBD1,TRBV19,.,TRBJ1-2,TGTGCCAGTAGTATAGCGTCAGGGGGCGCTTCTGGCTACACCTTC,CASSIASGGASGYTF
.,TRBV6-5,few,TRBJ1-1,TGTGCCAGCCGCAGGGGAGACACTGAAGCTTTCTTT,CASRRGDTEAFF
TRBD2,TRBV9,few,TRBJ2-1,TGTGCCAGCAGCACTAGCGGGAGTCCCTACAATGAGCAGTTCTTC,CASSTSGSPYNEQFF
.,TRBV28,few,TRBJ1-1,TGTGCCAGCAGTAGAGGACAGTACACTGAAGCTTTCTTT,CASSRGQYTEAFF
TRBD1,TRBV5-4,.,TRBJ2-3,TGTGCCAGCAAGGGGGCTACAGGCCCAGATACGCAGTATTTT,CASKGATGPDTQYF
TRBD2,TRBV4-3,few,TRBJ2-1,TGCGCCAGCAGCCAAGATAGCGGGGGGCCGACCTACAATGAGCAGTTCTTC,CASSQDSGGPTYNEQFF
TRBD1,TRBV6-5,few,TRBJ2-3,TGTGCCAGCAGCTGGACAGGGGGCACAGATACGCAGTATTTT,CASSWTGGTDTQYF
TRBD2,TRBV4-3,.,TRBJ2-3,TGCGCCAGCAGCCAAGTGGCGGGAGGGTCCACAGATACGCAGTATTTT,CASSQVAGGSTDTQYF
.,TRBV7-9,few,TRBJ1-5,TGTGCCAGCAGCTTAGGACAGGATCAGCCCCAGCATTTT,CASSLGQDQPQHF
.,TRBV28,few,TRBJ1-2,TGTGCCAGCACACGACACCAGGGGAACTATGGCTACACCTTC,CASTRHQGNYGYTF
.,TRBV6-6,few,TRBJ1-3,TGTGCCAGCAGTTACGGAGACACCATATATTTT,CASSYGDTIYF
.,TRBV6-5,.,TRBJ2-7,TGTGCCAGCAGTTACTCGGGGCAGTCCTACGAGCAGTACTTC,CASSYSGQSYEQYF
TRBD1,TRBV11-2,few,TRBJ2-5,TGTGCCAGCAGCAACACAGCGACAGGGTCGGGGGAGACCCAGTACTTC,CASSNTATGSGETQYF
.,TRBV9,few,TRBJ1-2,TGTGCCAGCAGCGCTGATGGGGCAAGCTATGGCTACACCTTC,CASSADGASYGYTF
TRBD1,TRBV7-2,few,TRBJ1-1,TGTGCCAGCAGCTTAGTGAGAACAGGGGCACGGAGGACTGAAGCTTTCTTT,CASSLVRTGARRTEAFF
TRBD1,TRBV5-1,.,TRBJ1-2,TGCGCCAGCAGCTTGGATGGACAGGCTGGCTACACCTTC,CASSLDGQAGYTF
.,TRBV29-1,.,TRBJ2-7,TGCAGCGTTGTGGTCGAGAACTACGAGCAGTACTTC,CSVVVENYEQYF
.,TRBV28,.,TRBJ1-6,TGTGCCAGCAGTCCAGGGTCACCAAATTCACCCCTCCACTTT,CASSPGSPNSPLHF
TRBD2,TRBV2,.,TRBJ2-1,TGTGCCAGCAGTAGACTAGCGGGAGGTGGTGAGCAGTTCTTC,CASSRLAGGGEQFF
TRBD1,TRBV29-1,few,TRBJ1-2,TGCAGCGGAAGAGAACAGGGGGCCGATGGCTACACCTTC,CSGREQGADGYTF
.,TRBV7-2,.,TRBJ2-7,TGTGCCAGCAGACAACACTACGAGCAGTACTTC,CASRQHYEQYF
TRBD2,TRBV11-2,.,TRBJ2-2,TGTGCCAGCAGCTTAGATCTTGGACTAGCGGGAGTTCCGAACACCGGGGAGCTGTTTTTT,CASSLDLGLAGVPNTGELFF
.,TRBV7-2,.,TRBJ2-5,TGTGCCAGCAGCTTAGGAGGGTCCCAAGAGACCCAGTACTTC,CASSLGGSQETQYF
.,TRBV2,.,TRBJ2-5,TGTGCCAGCAAGCTCCAAGAGACCCAGTACTTC,CASKLQETQYF
TRBD1,TRBV5-1,few,TRBJ2-2,TGCGCCAGCAGTCGACAGGGAACCGGGGAGCTGTTTTTT,CASSRQGTGELFF
.,TRBV7-3,.,TRBJ1-5,TGTGCCAGCAGCCCCGGACAGAGTAGCAATCAGCCCCAGCATTTT,CASSPGQSSNQPQHF
.,TRBV27,few,TRBJ1-3,TGTGCCAGCAGTTTATCAGGGGCTGGAAACACCATATATTTT,CASSLSGAGNTIYF
TRBD2,TRBV7-2,few,TRBJ2-7,TGTGCCAGCACCCTAGGGACTAGCGGATACGAGCAGTACTTC,CASTLGTSGYEQYF
.,TRBV5-4,.,TRBJ2-7,TGTGCCAGCAGCTCGCCAGGGGTCATCTACGAGCAGTACTTC,CASSSPGVIYEQYF
TRBD1,TRBV5-4,.,TRBJ2-1,TGTGCCAGCAGCCGAGAACCGGGACAGGGCCCCTACAATGAGCAGTTCTTC,CASSREPGQGPYNEQFF
TRBD2,TRBV18,.,TRBJ2-7,TGTGCCAGCTCACCCCGAGGAACAGCGGGGCGCGCCTACGAGCAGTACTTC,CASSPRGTAGRAYEQYF
.,TRBV5-1,.,TRBJ1-1,TGCGCCAGCAGCTCGGTGCGGGGCACTGAAGCTTTCTTT,CASSSVRGTEAFF
.,TRBV19,few,TRBJ1-5,TGTGCCAGTAGTATATTGTCAGGCAATCAGCCCCAGCATTTT,CASSILSGNQPQHF
.,TRBV18,few,TRBJ2-3,TGTGCCAGCTCACCACGGGGGCGATTGGGCACAGATACGCAGTATTTT,CASSPRGRLGTDTQYF
.,TRBV7-9,.,TRBJ2-2,TGTGCCAGCAGCTTAGCTGGATCTGGGGGCACTTGGACCGGGGAGCTGTTTTTT,CASSLAGSGGTWTGELFF
TRBD1,TRBV7-8,few,TRBJ2-7,TGTGCCAGCAGCTTACGAGAGACAGGGGACTACGAGCAGTACTTC,CASSLRETGDYEQYF
.,TRBV6-5,few,TRBJ1-3,TGTGCCAGCAGATCAGGGGATCCCGGAAACACCATATATTTT,CASRSGDPGNTIYF